These 10 T cell receptor beta chains were all obtained from the same sample, sequenced in a study of T cells in Graves' hyperthyroidism and ophthalmopathy. Amplified TCR beta CDR3 regions derived from RNA transcripts. The TCR CDR3 was amplified in a first-round RT-PCR using the HTBI primer set. Each CDR3 protein is one row after TCRdb ran MiXCR on the multiplex PCR reads. The sample comprises under 800,000 distinct CDR3 sequences, roughly 15% of which are singletons, and about 10% rests with the top ten. Source material: blood. These receptors all stem from a young woman with Graves' hyperthyroidism.

Worth noting for this clonotype: A much larger clone lies one base from this, so it may be a read error. The conserved phenylalanine or tryptophan normally closing the CDR3 is absent here, so this likely arose from a read error. The rearrangement links TRBV9 to TRBJ2-7, with unresolved D. Trimming took off 3 bases at V and 8 bases at J, with 15 bases between the two ends. Germline V CDR1 and CDR2: SGDLS, YYNGEE. The length of the CDR3 is 13 residues. The CDR3 here is CASSDGYNTQQYL. CDR3 DNA: TGTGCCAGCAGCGACGGCTACAACACACAGCAGTACCTC.

The sample holds many counts of this clonotype. The chain links TRBV9 to TRBJ2-5; unclear D gene. V lost 1 base to trimming and J lost 5 bases, with 12 bases between them. The CDR3 totals 14 residues. In germline, CDR1 is SGDLS, CDR2 YYNGEE. The CDR3 loop is CASSVNPAGETQYF. Written as DNA, the CDR3 is TGTGCCAGCAGCGTAAATCCCGCCGGGGAGACCCAGTACTTC.

This clonotype was counted many times. The genes are TRBV20-1 and TRBJ1-5; D not resolved. The CDR3 covers 15 residues. Germline lookup yields CDR1 DFQATT and CDR2 SNEGSKA (reference sequence). V lost 0 bases and J 3 bases, leaving 12 bases between the germline ends. CDR3 protein: CSARERSGTNQPQHF. CDR3 bases: TGCAGTGCTAGAGAGAGGTCAGGTACCAATCAGCCCCAGCATTTT.

This clonotype was detected only once. The chain employs TRBV10-3 and TRBJ1-2; tentative D call: TRBD1 (5 bases). V was clipped by 8 bases and J by 6 bases, with 10 bases between them. CDR3 length: 11 residues. Germline V gene data show CDR1 as ENHRY and CDR2 as SYGVKD. The CDR3 coding sequence is TGTGCCATCGAGCAGGGTGATGGCTACACCTTC. Translating gives CAIEQGDGYTF.

The chain joins TRBV3-1 to TRBJ1-2; no firm D call. V was shortened by 1 base and J by 8 bases, with 11 bases between the two germline ends. CDR1 is LGHDT and CDR2 is YNNKEL in the germline V gene (reference sequence). This CDR3 contains 13 residues. The CDR3 nucleotides read TGTGCCAGCAGCCAAGCGGGGATTGAGGGCTACACCTTC. It codes for CASSQAGIEGYTF.

This clonotype was counted at least ten times. V and J are TRBV7-9 and TRBJ1-1; D gene unclear. V shed 5 bases and J shed 5 bases, with 15 bases lying between them. Germline CDR1 reads SEHNR; CDR2 reads FQNEAQ (reference sequence). The CDR3 has 14 amino acids. CDR3: CASSRGSLDTEAFF. Here the CDR3 DNA reads TGTGCCAGCAGCCGAGGGAGTTTGGATACTGAAGCTTTCTTT.

The rearrangement links TRBV25-1 to TRBJ1-6, with no clear D. V lost 6 bases, J lost 9 bases, and 18 bases lay in between. CDR1 and CDR2 (germline): MGHDK, SYGVNS. The CDR3 runs 15 residues. CDR3 amino acids: CASSPHGGEGSPLHF. In nucleotides, the CDR3 is TGTGCCAGCAGCCCTCATGGCGGGGAGGGTTCACCCCTCCACTTT.

This clonotype was detected only a few times. The V and J genes are TRBV29-1 and TRBJ2-5; 9 bases match TRBD2. The V gene end was trimmed by 7 bases and the J gene end by 1 base; junction bases not matched to a gene: 4. The CDR3 has 13 residues. The germline V gene encodes CDR1 SQVTM and CDR2 ANQGSEA. DNA for the CDR3: TGCAGCGCTCGACTAGCGGCCCAAGAGACCCAGTACTTC. Translation: CSARLAAQETQYF.

This clonotype occurred many times. J is TRBJ2-1 and V is TRBV20-1; 10 positions agree with TRBD2. The CDR3 loop spans 15 amino acids. Per germline, CDR1 DFQATT and CDR2 SNEGSKA (reference sequence). After removal of 2 bases from V and 5 bases from J, the junction contained 6 bases not matched to a gene. This chain's CDR3 is CSARLAGVPNNEQFF. CDR3 nucleotide sequence: TGCAGTGCTAGACTAGCGGGAGTCCCTAACAATGAGCAGTTCTTC.

The chain couples TRBV29-1 to TRBJ1-1; D unclear. Germline V gene lookup returns CDR1 SQVTM and CDR2 ANQGSEA. Trimming pared 4 bases from V and 4 bases from J, leaving 7 bases between. The CDR3 consists of 11 residues. The CDR3: CSVGAFTEAFF. CDR3 DNA: TGCAGCGTTGGGGCCTTCACTGAAGCTTTCTTT.